Below, one TCR beta chain is given with its context. In the original workflow: Estimated nucleated cell counts came from reference gene primer amplification. The table came from immunoSEQ multiplex PCR; TCRdb's copy has only in-frame clones and leaves some out. V and J calls and clone size are given by that table; D and trimming were obtained from the DNA. Among more than 200,000 clones listed, about 88% were seen once. This sample was included in a study of blood T cell repertoires in COVID-19. Looking at the study overall: The study drew acute and convalescent COVID-19 samples from the United States, Italy and Spain.

The germline gives CDR1 MNHEY, CDR2 SMNVEV (reference sequence). V lost 2 bases, J lost 7 bases, and 8 bases lay in between. The CDR3 length is 13 residues. The sample consisted of peripheral blood. This TCR derives from a man in his 70s with acute or convalescent COVID-19. The chain recombines TRBV27 with TRBJ2-2; a possible D gene is TRBD1 (6 bases). CDR3 in DNA: TGTGCCAGCAGTTTACAGGGGCGCGGGGAGCTGTTTTTT. As protein: CASSLQGRGELFF.